This T cell receptor beta chain was identified in a study of blood T cell repertoires in COVID-19. This CDR3 is 13 amino acids long. V lost 5 bases, J lost 6 bases, and 11 bases lay in between. Germline CDR1 SGHVS, CDR2 FQNEAQ. In the authors' workflow: Amplification with reference gene primers provided the estimates of nucleated cell counts. Clones were read by immunoSEQ multiplex PCR, and TCRdb kept only the in-frame ones, dropping some. The V and J calls and clone size were taken over from that table, and D and trimming were inferred from the DNA. Of approximately 88,000 clones detected, 75% to 95% appear once; the ten largest clones hold roughly 3.9%.

The rearrangement links TRBV7-8 to TRBJ1-5; maybe TRBD1 (6 bases). Sequenced: peripheral blood. This TCR came from a woman in her fifties or sixties in a cohort sampled during active COVID-19. The CDR3 region has the DNA TGTGCCAGCAGCCCCACAGGGTTTCAGCCCCAGCATTTT. Translated: CASSPTGFQPQHF.